This T cell receptor (beta chain) emerged from a study of shared clonotypes between healthy human individuals. The study's findings and limits: Having only a few donors restricted how much genetic and exposure-history diversity was captured. Generally, estimated richness proved larger in naive subsets than it did in memory subsets.

Note on this clone: What it binds is unknown.

V was pared by 1 base and J by 8 bases, with 7 bases of the junction left unmatched. CDR3 length: 15 residues. CDR1 and CDR2 from the germline V gene are MGHRA and YSYEKL. TCRdb's copy holds only in-frame clones and misses some; the assay was immunoSEQ multiplex PCR. The data contain some 320,000 clones, 80% to 90% of them singletons. CD45RO+ cells plus CCR7-negative CD45RA+ TemRA cells formed CD8 memory. The rearrangement joins TRBV4-1 to TRBJ1-4; 7 bases align to TRBD1. Sequenced material: memory CD8+ T cells sorted from blood. Subset here: CD45RO+ cells pooled with CCR7-negative TemRA cells. The source is a man aged 18 to 35 in good health. The DNA for the CDR3 is TGCGCCAGCAGCCAAGGCGGGCAGGGGGAGGAAAAACTGTTTTTT. Protein sequence: CASSQGGQGEEKLFF.